Listed below are T cell receptor beta chains from one sample, sequenced in a study of CD8 T cells in ankylosing spondylitis. TCRdb analysed the 5' RACE reads with MiXCR anew, one entry per CDR3 protein. The sample has approximately 300,000 distinct CDR3 sequences, roughly 8% seen once. The material sequenced was blood, either unsorted or a sorted T cell fraction (not recorded which). The receptors stem from a male donor with ankylosing spondylitis. Both conserved end residues are part of each CDR3. The D gene is left open where the match is weak. Clone size, where shown, is once, few, many, or a class for clones that have expanded.

V	D	size	J	CDR3	DNA
TRBV7-8	TRBD1	-	TRBJ2-3	CASSFRQGVLATQYF	TGTGCCAGCAGCTTTCGACAGGGCGTCTTAGCCACGCAGTATTTT
TRBV9	TRBD1	-	TRBJ2-5	CASSAQGTVQETQYF	TGTGCCAGCAGCGCCCAGGGGACAGTCCAAGAGACCCAGTACTTC
TRBV4-1	-	few	TRBJ1-4	CASSQNRQRGDAEKLFF	TGCGCCAGCAGCCAAAACAGACAGAGGGGTGATGCGGAAAAACTGTTTTTT
TRBV2	TRBD1	many	TRBJ2-1	CASSVKQGAVSYNEQFF	TGTGCCAGCAGTGTAAAACAGGGGGCTGTTTCCTACAATGAGCAGTTCTTC
TRBV5-1	TRBD1	-	TRBJ2-1	CASSLVGDRFYNEQFF	TGCGCCAGCAGCTTGGTGGGGGACAGGTTTTACAATGAGCAGTTCTTC
TRBV7-6	-	-	TRBJ2-2	CASSLAFSGADTGELFF	TGTGCCAGCAGCTTAGCGTTCAGCGGAGCGGACACCGGGGAGCTGTTTTTT
TRBV5-4	-	-	TRBJ2-5	CASSLRAGGETQYF	TGTGCCAGCAGCTTGAGAGCGGGCGGGGAGACCCAGTACTTC
TRBV12-3/TRBV12-4	-	-	TRBJ2-7	CASNQGWEQYF	TGTGCCAGCAACCAGGGGTGGGAGCAGTACTTC
TRBV5-1	-	many	TRBJ1-1	CASRLGTRAPEAFF	TGCGCCAGCCGTTTGGGAACCCGGGCCCCTGAAGCTTTCTTT
TRBV5-1	TRBD2	-	TRBJ2-7	CASTRAGSYEQYF	TGCGCCAGCACCCGAGCGGGGTCCTACGAGCAGTACTTC
TRBV15	TRBD1	-	TRBJ2-3	CATSRGGGNTDTQYF	TGTGCCACCAGCAGAGGAGGGGGCAACACAGATACGCAGTATTTT
TRBV4-2	TRBD1	-	TRBJ2-7	CASSQRTGAPYEQYF	TGTGCCAGCAGCCAACGGACAGGGGCGCCCTACGAGCAGTACTTC
TRBV7-8	TRBD2	few	TRBJ2-7	CASSRTRINPYEQYF	TGTGCCAGCAGCCGGACTAGAATTAATCCCTACGAGCAGTACTTC
TRBV7-9	TRBD2	few	TRBJ2-7	CASSYRLAAAYEQYF	TGTGCCAGCAGCTACAGACTAGCAGCAGCCTACGAGCAGTACTTC
TRBV7-6	TRBD1	few	TRBJ2-7	CASSLNDRGTQYF	TGTGCCAGCAGTCTCAATGACAGGGGAACCCAGTACTTC
TRBV6-5	-	few	TRBJ2-7	CASSYGRGPFYEQYF	TGTGCCAGCAGTTACGGCAGGGGCCCGTTCTACGAGCAGTACTTC
TRBV18	-	few	TRBJ1-1	CASSPASGRTTEAFF	TGTGCCAGCTCACCAGCCTCGGGACGGACTACTGAAGCTTTCTTT
TRBV5-5	-	-	TRBJ1-1	CARGLGVFTEAFF	TGTGCCAGGGGCCTAGGGGTCTTCACTGAAGCTTTCTTT
TRBV12-5	-	few	TRBJ2-1	CASGLEWGEQFF	TGTGCTAGTGGTTTGGAGTGGGGTGAGCAGTTCTTC
TRBV12-3/TRBV12-4	-	-	TRBJ2-5	CASSSLMGAEETQYF	TGTGCCAGCAGTTCTCTAATGGGGGCGGAAGAGACCCAGTACTTC
TRBV7-2	-	few	TRBJ2-1	CASSAQGGVRVRDEQFF	TGTGCCAGCTCCGCCCAAGGGGGAGTTAGAGTAAGGGATGAGCAGTTCTTC
TRBV6-2/TRBV6-3	-	few	TRBJ1-2	CASSPHVGKVDYGYTF	TGTGCCAGCAGTCCACACGTGGGGAAAGTTGACTATGGCTACACCTTC
TRBV27	TRBD1	-	TRBJ2-2	CASSSMGTGKTGELFF	TGTGCCAGCAGTTCAATGGGGACAGGGAAGACCGGGGAGCTGTTTTTT
TRBV7-2	TRBD1	many	TRBJ2-7	CASSYNRDRVYEQYF	TGTGCCAGCAGCTATAACCGGGACAGGGTTTACGAGCAGTACTTC
TRBV12-3/TRBV12-4	-	many	TRBJ1-1	CASSLGGLNTEAFF	TGTGCCAGCAGTTTAGGGGGTTTGAACACTGAAGCTTTCTTT
TRBV28	-	few	TRBJ2-7	CASSLVAGPHEQYF	TGTGCCAGCAGTTTAGTGGCTGGGCCCCACGAGCAGTACTTC
TRBV4-1	-	few	TRBJ2-4	CASSPLGTRNIQYF	TGCGCCAGCAGCCCGCTCGGGACTCGAAACATTCAGTACTTC
TRBV18	-	few	TRBJ2-1	CASSPEVGRRNEQFF	TGTGCCAGCTCACCGGAAGTCGGTCGGCGCAATGAGCAGTTCTTC
TRBV12-5	-	few	TRBJ2-1	CASGLAHGGYNEQFF	TGTGCTAGTGGTTTGGCCCACGGGGGCTACAATGAGCAGTTCTTC
TRBV9	-	-	TRBJ2-1	CASSVEPQKSNEQFF	TGTGCCAGCAGCGTAGAGCCCCAAAAGTCCAATGAGCAGTTCTTC
TRBV25-1	TRBD2	-	TRBJ2-1	CASSEMREYNEQFF	TGTGCCAGCAGTGAAATGCGGGAGTACAATGAGCAGTTCTTC